The entry below gives a single T cell receptor beta chain sequence along with its context. This sample stems from a study of T-cell reconstitution after alpha-beta-depleted transplantation in children. Preparation of the TCRbeta library was carried out with unique molecular identifiers. One entry per CDR3 protein, called by TCRdb with MiXCR from the PCR reads. The sample consists of some 590,000 distinct CDR3 sequences, over 9.5% of them appearing once. The CDR3 runs to 19 residues. From germline, CDR1 is SGHTA and CDR2 FQGNSA. V lost 0 bases, J lost 9 bases, and 16 bases stayed unmatched. The sample here was PBMCs from the stem cell graft donor, taken from the stem cell graft. This sequence originates from a human donor who donated a stem cell graft to a child with acute myeloid leukemia. This chain uses TRBV7-2 with TRBJ1-6; TRBD1 matches at 8 bases. The chain's CDR3 is CASSLASLGRTGRGSPLHF. The CDR3 DNA follows: TGTGCCAGCAGCTTAGCCTCCTTAGGACGGACAGGGAGGGGTTCACCCCTCCACTTT.